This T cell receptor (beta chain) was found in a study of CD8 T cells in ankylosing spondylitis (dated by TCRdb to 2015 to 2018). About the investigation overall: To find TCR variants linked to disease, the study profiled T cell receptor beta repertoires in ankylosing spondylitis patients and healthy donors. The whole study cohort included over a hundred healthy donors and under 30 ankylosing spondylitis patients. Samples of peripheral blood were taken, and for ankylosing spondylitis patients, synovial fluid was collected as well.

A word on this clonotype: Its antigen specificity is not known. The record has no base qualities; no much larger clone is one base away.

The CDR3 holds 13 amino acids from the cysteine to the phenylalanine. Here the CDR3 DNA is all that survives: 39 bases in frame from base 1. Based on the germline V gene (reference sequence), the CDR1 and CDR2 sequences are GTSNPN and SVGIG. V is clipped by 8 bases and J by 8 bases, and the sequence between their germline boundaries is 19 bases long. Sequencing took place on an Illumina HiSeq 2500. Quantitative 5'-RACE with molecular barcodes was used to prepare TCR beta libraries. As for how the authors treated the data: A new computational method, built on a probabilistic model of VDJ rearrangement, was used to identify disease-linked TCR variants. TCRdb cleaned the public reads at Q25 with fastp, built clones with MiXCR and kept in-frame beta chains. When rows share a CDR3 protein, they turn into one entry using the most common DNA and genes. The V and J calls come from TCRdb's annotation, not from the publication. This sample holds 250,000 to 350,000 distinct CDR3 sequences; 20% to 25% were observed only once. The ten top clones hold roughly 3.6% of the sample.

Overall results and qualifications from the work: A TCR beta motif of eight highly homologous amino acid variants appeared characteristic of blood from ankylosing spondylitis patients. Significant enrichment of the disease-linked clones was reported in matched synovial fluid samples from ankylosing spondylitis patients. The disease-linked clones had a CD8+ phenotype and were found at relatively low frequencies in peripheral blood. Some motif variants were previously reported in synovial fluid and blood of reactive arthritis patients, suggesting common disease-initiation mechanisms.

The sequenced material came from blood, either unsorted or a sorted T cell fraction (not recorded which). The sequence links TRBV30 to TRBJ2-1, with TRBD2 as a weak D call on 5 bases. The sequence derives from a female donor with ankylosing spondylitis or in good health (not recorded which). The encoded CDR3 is CAGTLALIDEQFF. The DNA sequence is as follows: TGTGCCGGAACGCTAGCTCTGATAGATGAGCAGTTCTTC.